Sequencing of this TCR beta chain was carried out in a study of T-cell reconstitution after alpha-beta-depleted transplantation in children. Unique molecular identifiers were incorporated during preparation of the TCRbeta library. TCRdb used MiXCR to reprocess the PCR reads, holding one entry per CDR3 protein. The sample yields fewer than 550,000 distinct CDR3 sequences, 9.5% to 13% seen once. The V gene's germline CDR1 is SGDLS and CDR2 YYNGEE. V lost 0 bases, J lost 5 bases, and 9 bases lay in between. CDR3 size: 14 residues. This clonotype was sampled from a human donor who donated a stem cell graft to a child with acute myeloid leukemia. The chain has TRBV9 and TRBJ2-1; TRBD2 might be the D (5 bases). The specimen comprised PBMCs from the stem cell graft donor, sampled from the stem cell graft. The CDR3 region has the DNA TGTGCCAGCAGCGTAGTAGCGCCTGACAATGAGCAGTTCTTC. Translating it yields CASSVVAPDNEQFF.